This T cell receptor (beta chain) was profiled in a study of cytomegalovirus exposure and HLA in healthy donors. Broader study findings: Accurate prediction of HLA-A and HLA-B alleles (for most subjects) was reportedly achieved from TCR beta sequences. In an earlier analysis, productive rearrangement rates for most beta V segments clustered near 87% or 30%. With DRB1 most and HLA-C fewest, TCR association rates differed between HLA loci in a later analysis.

CDR3 length: 14 residues. The ends were cut back, 5 bases at V and 0 bases at J, with 11 bases in the middle. Germline values: CDR1 SGHTA, CDR2 FQGNSA. PCR involved 60 Vbeta and 13 Jbeta primers. Clones were read by immunoSEQ multiplex PCR, and TCRdb kept only the in-frame ones, dropping some. The data show 200,000 or so clones, 70% to 85% seen once. On this clone itself: Antigen specificity is unknown. The sample has other DNA sequences that encode this CDR3 too.

Healthy bone marrow donors made up the donor group. The chain links TRBV7-2 to TRBJ2-7; D is perhaps TRBD1 (6 bases). The specimen sequenced was PBMCs. The TCR sequence derives from a boy aged 2-9 years in good health and CMV-seronegative. For the CDR3, the DNA is TGTGCCAGCAGCCCTGACAGGAGCTCCTACGAGCAGTACTTC. The encoded protein is CASSPDRSSYEQYF.